The 29 T cell receptor beta chains reported below all come from one sample, sequenced in a study of T cell changes during pregnancy in multiple sclerosis. Sequencing used immunoSEQ multiplex PCR; TCRdb keeps in-frame clones, though not all of them. Of some 39,000 clones listed, 85% to 95% were seen once; the top ten hold 0.3% to 0.4%. The sequences come from CD4+ T cells from peripheral blood mononuclear cells, collected in the third trimester of pregnancy. These receptors originate from a female donor in good health, enrolled as a control in a pregnancy study.

This rearrangement joins TRBV9 to TRBJ2-3; 7 bases line up with TRBD2. J lost 3 bases, V lost 0 bases, and 7 bases had no gene match. Germline CDR1 reads SGDLS; CDR2 reads YYNGEE. This CDR3 contains 16 residues. The CDR3 DNA reads as TGTGCCAGCAGCGTAGGCTCAGCGGGAACGACAGATACGCAGTATTTT. Its protein product is CASSVGSAGTTDTQYF.

The chain joins TRBV7-9 to TRBJ2-1; 7 bases are shared with TRBD2. The junction had 5 bases not matched to a gene; V was cut back by 2 bases and J by 4 bases. From germline, CDR1 is SEHNR and CDR2 FQNEAQ (reference sequence). The CDR3 runs 15 residues. The CDR3 region is CASSLRLAEYNEQFF. For the CDR3, the DNA is TGTGCCAGCAGCTTAAGACTAGCTGAGTACAATGAGCAGTTCTTC.

This chain's CDR3 is CASSVDIAGGARETQYF. The CDR3 nucleotides read TGTGCCAGCAGCGTGGACATAGCGGGGGGGGCAAGGGAGACCCAGTACTTC. J is TRBJ2-5 and V is TRBV9; the match to TRBD2 covers 11 bases. Germline CDR1 reads SGDLS; CDR2 reads YYNGEE. The CDR3 is 17 amino acids. J gave up 5 bases and V 2 bases, and 11 bases lay outside the gene matches. Combining the CDR3 with reference TRBV9 and TRBJ2-5 gives the whole variable domain DSGVTQTPKHLITATGQRVTLRCSPRSGDLSVYWYQQSLDQGLQFLIQYYNGEERAKGNILERFSAQQFPDLHSELNLSSLELGDSALYFCASSVDIAGGARETQYFGPGTRLLVL.

This chain joins TRBV5-1 and TRBJ2-5; D is undetermined. V lost 3 bases to trimming and J lost 5 bases, with 14 bases between them. CDR3 length equals 14 residues. From germline, CDR1 is SGHRS and CDR2 YFSETQ. CDR3 residues: CASSSGLTSETQYF. DNA of the CDR3: TGCGCCAGCAGCTCTGGGCTCACATCGGAGACCCAGTACTTC.

The rearrangement uses TRBV28 and TRBJ2-1; 8 bases are shared with TRBD2. CDR1 and CDR2 from the germline V gene are MDHEN and SYDVKM. The ends lost 5 bases at V and 4 bases at J; junction bases unmatched: 10. This CDR3 comprises 16 residues. CDR3 bases: TGTGCCAGCAGTCCCCACCACAGCGGGGGTTACAATGAGCAGTTCTTC. Translated: CASSPHHSGGYNEQFF.

This clone was observed a handful of times. V usage is TRBV7-9 and J usage is TRBJ2-2; tentative D call: TRBD1 (6 bases). CDR3 length: 16 residues. Germline loops: CDR1 SEHNR, CDR2 FQNEAQ (reference sequence). V was clipped by 5 bases and J by 5 bases, with 18 bases between them. CDR3 sequence (DNA): TGTGCCAGCAGCAGCCGGACCGGGACAAATACCGGGGAGCTGTTTTTT. This codes for CASSSRTGTNTGELFF.

The rearrangement links TRBV27 to TRBJ2-5; TRBD1 might be the D (6 bases). V was pared by 8 bases and J by 3 bases, with 16 bases between. From germline, CDR1 is MNHEY and CDR2 SMNVEV (reference sequence). The CDR3 is 14 amino acids. CDR3 sequence (DNA): TGTGCCAGCGGATCGGGACATCAAAAAGAGACCCAGTACTTC. Amino acid sequence: CASGSGHQKETQYF.

Regarding this clone: The same CDR3 can be traced to other DNA sequences in this sample. The chain recombines TRBV5-1 with TRBJ2-6, with 7 bases fitting TRBD2. With V trimmed by 5 bases and J by 2 bases, 7 bases remained unmatched. From germline, CDR1 is SGHRS and CDR2 YFSETQ. The CDR3 covers 16 residues. This CDR3 is CASRGGLAAGANVLTF. The CDR3 region has the DNA TGCGCCAGCAGGGGAGGGTTAGCGGCTGGGGCCAACGTCCTGACTTTC.

V and J are TRBV19 and TRBJ1-5; weak D call: TRBD1 (6 bases). The germline V gene encodes CDR1 LNHDA and CDR2 SQIVND (reference sequence). The CDR3 is 15 amino acids. Trimming took off 0 bases at V and 8 bases at J, with 14 bases between the two ends. CDR3 in amino acids: CASSIDGNREKPQHF. The DNA of the CDR3 is TGTGCCAGTAGTATAGATGGGAACAGGGAAAAGCCCCAGCATTTT.

The chain uses TRBV19 and TRBJ1-5, with TRBD1 identical over 7 bases. CDR1 is LNHDA, CDR2 SQIVND, per germline (reference sequence). The ends lost 5 bases at V and 4 bases at J; junction bases unmatched: 8. The CDR3 totals 15 residues. CDR3 sequence: CASSPPDRLNQPQHF. The CDR3 DNA reads TGTGCCAGTAGTCCACCGGACAGGTTGAATCAGCCCCAGCATTTT.

A few counts support this clone. For the CDR3, the DNA is TGTGCCATCAGTGGAAACAGGGAAGAGACCCAGTACTTC. Its translation is CAISGNREETQYF. The chain uses TRBV10-3 and TRBJ2-5, with a tentative D call TRBD1 (6 bases). This CDR3 region has 13 residues. Germline CDR1 reads ENHRY; CDR2 reads SYGVKD. V was clipped by 4 bases and J by 3 bases, with 9 bases between them.

The J gene is TRBJ1-2, the V gene TRBV20-1; D gene uncertain. The V end lost 6 bases, the J end lost 2 bases, and 7 bases lay between the germline ends. The germline CDR1 and CDR2 sequences are DFQATT and SNEGSKA (reference sequence). The CDR3 runs 11 residues. In DNA form, the CDR3 reads TGCAGTGCACAGCCAAACTATGGCTACACCTTC. This gives the protein CSAQPNYGYTF.

This clone was recorded a few times. The chain uses TRBV6-5 and TRBJ1-2; 7 positions agree with TRBD1. Germline V lookup: CDR1 MNHEY, CDR2 SVGAGI. The CDR3 sequence is 14 residues long. The junction had 4 bases not matched to a gene; V was cut back by 2 bases and J by 4 bases. The CDR3 nucleotides are TGTGCCAGCAGTTACGACAGGGCCCCCTATGGCTACACCTTC. It encodes CASSYDRAPYGYTF.

V gene TRBV11-2 combines with J gene TRBJ1-2; TRBD1 might be the D (5 bases). V was trimmed by 7 bases and J by 8 bases, leaving 26 bases between them. CDR1 and CDR2 (germline): SGHAT, FQNNGV. The CDR3 runs to 16 residues. The CDR3 loop is CASTAAVGRLTWGYTF. Written as DNA, the CDR3 is TGTGCCAGCACCGCTGCGGTGGGGCGGTTGACGTGGGGCTACACCTTC.

The V call is TRBV7-2, the J call TRBJ1-2, with D perhaps matching TRBD1 (6 bases). This CDR3 spans 14 amino acids. Trimming took 3 bases from V and 6 from J, leaving 14 bases between them. CDR1 and CDR2 (germline): SGHTA, FQGNSA. The CDR3 is CASSLFRGSDGYTF. The CDR3 DNA reads as TGTGCCAGCAGCTTGTTTAGGGGGTCGGATGGCTACACCTTC.

The table lists this clone with a count of one. The J gene is TRBJ2-6, the V gene TRBV29-1; D is ambiguous. The V gene's germline CDR1 is SQVTM and CDR2 ANQGSEA. Between the trimmed V and J ends, which lost 6 bases and 0 bases, there was a span of 6 bases. The CDR3 length is 13 residues. The CDR3 is CSVADSGANVLTF. For the CDR3, the DNA is TGCAGCGTCGCAGACTCTGGGGCCAACGTCCTGACTTTC.

This chain uses TRBV18 with TRBJ2-2; 8 bases are a match to TRBD2. Trimming took 2 bases from V and 2 from J; bases not matched to a gene: 4. The CDR3 totals 16 residues. Germline V lookup: CDR1 KGHSH, CDR2 LQKENI. CDR3 nucleotides: TGTGCCAGCTCACCAGCAGCGGGGGTAAACACCGGGGAGCTGTTTTTT. Residues: CASSPAAGVNTGELFF.

The chain has TRBV5-6 and TRBJ2-2; tentative D call: TRBD2 (6 bases). Trimming removed 6 bases from V and 2 bases from J, with 11 bases in between. The CDR3 covers 14 residues. Germline V gene lookup returns CDR1 SGHDT and CDR2 YYEEEE. The CDR3 spells CASIGTFNTGELFF. The DNA of the CDR3 is TGTGCCAGCATAGGGACTTTTAACACCGGGGAGCTGTTTTTT.

The V call is TRBV7-8, the J call TRBJ2-1; D is ambiguous. This CDR3 region has 15 residues. Looked up from germline, CDR1 is SGHVS and CDR2 is FQNEAQ. Trimming removed 5 bases at V and 5 bases at J, with 16 bases between. In DNA form, the CDR3 reads TGTGCCAGCAGCCCCCGTTCAAGACTTAACAATGAGCAGTTCTTC. It encodes CASSPRSRLNNEQFF. Drawing the rest from reference TRBV7-8 and TRBJ2-1, the complete variable domain is GAGVSQSPRYKVAKRGQDVALRCDPISGHVSLFWYQQALGQGPEFLTYFQNEAQLDKSGLPSDRFFAERPEGSVSTLKIQRTQQEDSAVYLCASSPRSRLNNEQFFGPGTRLTVL.

This clone is a singleton in its sample. The gene calls are TRBV9 and TRBJ2-3; D is perhaps TRBD2 (5 bases). Trimming shortened V by 0 bases and J by 1 base, and 6 bases separated the two germline ends. Germline loops: CDR1 SGDLS, CDR2 YYNGEE. The CDR3 length is 14 residues. CDR3 region: CASSVDGGTDTQYF. The DNA of the CDR3 is TGTGCCAGCAGCGTAGACGGGGGCACAGATACGCAGTATTTT.

This clone was detected only a few times. J is TRBJ1-2 and V is TRBV5-6; D is unresolved. Germline V gene sequence: CDR1 SGHDT, CDR2 YYEEEE. The CDR3 contains 14 residues. Trimming left V 1 base short and J 4 bases short, with 11 bases between. In nucleotides, the CDR3 is TGTGCCAGCAGCTTGTCAGGCGAGACCTATGGCTACACCTTC. Amino acids: CASSLSGETYGYTF.

This chain connects TRBV6-1 to TRBJ2-2, with a possible D match to TRBD2 (5 bases). CDR1 is MNHNS and CDR2 is SASEGT in the germline V gene. V was cut by 5 bases and J by 1 base, with 11 bases left in between. This CDR3 is 15 amino acids long. The CDR3 sequence is CASSPLAGNTGELFF. CDR3 bases: TGTGCCAGCAGTCCCCTCGCGGGGAACACCGGGGAGCTGTTTTTT.

The CDR3 DNA reads TGTGCCAGTAGTATCTCACCTTTAGGGGGCAATCAGCCCCAGCATTTT. This gives the protein CASSISPLGGNQPQHF. J is TRBJ1-5 and V is TRBV19; D possibly corresponds to TRBD1 (5 bases). CDR1 is LNHDA and CDR2 is SQIVND in the germline V gene (reference sequence). Trimming shortened V by 3 bases and J by 2 bases, and 14 bases separated the two germline ends. The CDR3 is 16 amino acids.

The CDR3 here is CASSFLFPPGDSTDTQYF. The CDR3 DNA reads as TGTGCCAGCAGTTTTCTATTCCCTCCAGGGGACAGCACAGATACGCAGTATTTT. The chain links TRBV25-1 to TRBJ2-3, with D possibly being TRBD1 (6 bases). Germline loops: CDR1 MGHDK, CDR2 SYGVNS. The CDR3 has 18 amino acids. Trimming removed 5 bases at V and 0 bases at J, with 21 bases between.

This clone has only one observation. V and J are TRBV19 and TRBJ1-4; TRBD1 agrees at 9 bases. The germline V gene has CDR1 LNHDA and CDR2 SQIVND (reference sequence). V gave up 7 bases and J gave up 6 bases; unmatched junction bases: 9. The CDR3 consists of 15 residues. This CDR3 reads CASTDSGQGDEKLFF. In nucleotides, the CDR3 is TGTGCCAGTACTGATTCGGGACAGGGAGATGAAAAACTGTTTTTT. Using reference TRBV19 and TRBJ1-4 for the parts outside the CDR3, the full variable domain is DGGITQSPKYLFRKEGQNVTLSCEQNLNHDAMYWYRQDPGQGLRLIYYSQIVNDFQKGDIAEGYSVSREKKESFPLTVTSAQKNPTAFYLCASTDSGQGDEKLFFGSGTQLSVL.

This sequence joins TRBV5-4 and TRBJ1-1; D ambiguous. The CDR3 consists of 13 residues. Per the germline V gene, CDR1 is SGHNT and CDR2 is YYREEE (reference sequence). The V gene lost 1 base and the J gene lost 2 bases, with 6 bases spanning the gap. DNA of the CDR3: TGTGCCAGCAGCTTGCAGGAAAACACTGAAGCTTTCTTT. This gives the protein CASSLQENTEAFF. The full variable domain, completed using reference TRBV5-4 and TRBJ1-1, is ETGVTQSPTHLIKTRGQQVTLRCSSQSGHNTVSWYQQALGQGPQFIFQYYREEENGRGNFPPRFSGLQFPNYSSELNVNALELDDSALYLCASSLQENTEAFFGQGTRLTVV.

The rearrangement links TRBV5-1 to TRBJ1-1; 11 bases agree with TRBD1. The V and J ends lost 3 bases and 0 bases, in that order; junction bases with no gene match: 16. Germline V gives CDR1 SGHRS, CDR2 YFSETQ. This CDR3 has 20 residues. The CDR3 here is CASSSGQGAVGGALNTEAFF. The DNA of the CDR3 is TGCGCCAGCAGCTCCGGACAGGGGGCGGTGGGGGGGGCCTTGAACACTGAAGCTTTCTTT.

The CDR3 region is CASRHSGRTDTQYF. The CDR3 DNA reads TGTGCCAGTAGACACAGCGGACGCACAGATACGCAGTATTTT. The chain uses TRBV19 and TRBJ2-3, with D possibly matching TRBD2 (5 bases). The CDR3 totals 14 residues. Looked up from germline, CDR1 is LNHDA and CDR2 is SQIVND (reference sequence). V gave up 6 bases and J gave up 1 base, with 11 bases separating them.

The V gene is TRBV28, the J gene TRBJ2-1; 12 positions agree with TRBD2. V gave up 5 bases and J gave up 7 bases; unmatched junction bases: 12. Germline V gives CDR1 MDHEN, CDR2 SYDVKM. The CDR3 sequence is 17 residues long. In nucleotides, the CDR3 is TGTGCCAGCAGTGGCCCAAATCTAGCGGGAGGGGGAAATGAGCAGTTCTTC. It specifies CASSGPNLAGGGNEQFF.